This record concerns one T cell receptor beta chain sequence. These data belong to a study of blood T cell repertoires in COVID-19. Study summary: The United States, Italy and Spain supplied acute and convalescent COVID-19 samples. From T cells, B-cell-depleted T cells, or PBMCs came the material, which was cDNA or gDNA.

In the source study's methods: Estimation of nucleated cell counts relied on the amplification of reference gene primers. Using immunoSEQ multiplex PCR, the repertoire was profiled, and TCRdb retains in-frame clones only, with some absent. From that table come the V and J calls and clone size; the DNA was used to work out D and trimming. Found here are about 170,000 clones, about 80% of them singletons; the top ten hold under 3%. Trimming stripped 0 bases from V and 6 bases from J, with 12 bases between. Germline V gene data show CDR1 as SGHKS and CDR2 as YYEKEE (reference sequence). CDR3 length: 14 residues.

Input material: peripheral blood. The clonotype comes from a human donor with acute or convalescent COVID-19. The donor label of this sample is uncertain. The rearrangement uses TRBV5-5 and TRBJ1-1; D perhaps matches TRBD1 (5 bases). DNA for the CDR3: TGTGCCAGCAGCTTGGAAGAGGGGAGGCCTGAAGCTTTCTTT. Translating gives CASSLEEGRPEAFF.